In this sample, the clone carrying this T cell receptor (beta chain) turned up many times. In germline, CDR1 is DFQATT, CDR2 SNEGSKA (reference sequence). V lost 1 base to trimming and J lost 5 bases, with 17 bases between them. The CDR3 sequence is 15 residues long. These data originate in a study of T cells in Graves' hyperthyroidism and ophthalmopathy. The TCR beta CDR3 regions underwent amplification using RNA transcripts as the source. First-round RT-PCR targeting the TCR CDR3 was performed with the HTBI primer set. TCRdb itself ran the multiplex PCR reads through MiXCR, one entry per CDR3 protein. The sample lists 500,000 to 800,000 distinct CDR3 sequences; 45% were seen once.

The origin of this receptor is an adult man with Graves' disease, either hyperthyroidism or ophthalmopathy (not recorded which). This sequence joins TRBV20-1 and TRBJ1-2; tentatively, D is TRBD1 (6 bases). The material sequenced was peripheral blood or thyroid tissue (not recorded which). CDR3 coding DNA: TGCAGTGCTAGAGCGTGGACAGAAGACCTTTATGGCTACACCTTC. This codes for CSARAWTEDLYGYTF.